The entry below gives a single T cell receptor beta chain sequence along with its context. Original methodology: Cell counts per sample came from amplifying reference gene primers. Clones were read by immunoSEQ multiplex PCR, and TCRdb kept only the in-frame ones, dropping some. That table furnishes V, J and clone size, whereas the DNA furnished D and trimming. This table holds fewer than 200,000 clones, roughly 88% found once. The study counted Cohort 3 donors as recovered given two negative PCRs, clearance, or symptom resolution. The data are from a study of blood T cell repertoires in COVID-19. Across the whole study: The origin of the acute and convalescent COVID-19 samples was the United States, Italy and Spain.

Sequenced input: PBMCs or T cells enriched from blood (not recorded which). The TCR originated in a young woman who had recovered from COVID-19.

The CDR3 DNA sequence: TGTGCCAGCAGCCAACCCCCGGCGGGGGTCGTGGAGCAGTACTTC. The encoded protein is CASSQPPAGVVEQYF. V is TRBV3-1 (or the pseudogene TRBV3-2) and J is TRBJ2-7; 7 bases are shared with TRBD2. Germline V gene data show CDR1 as LGHDT and CDR2 as YNNKEL (reference sequence). V gave up 2 bases and J gave up 7 bases; unmatched junction bases: 11. This CDR3 is 15 amino acids long.